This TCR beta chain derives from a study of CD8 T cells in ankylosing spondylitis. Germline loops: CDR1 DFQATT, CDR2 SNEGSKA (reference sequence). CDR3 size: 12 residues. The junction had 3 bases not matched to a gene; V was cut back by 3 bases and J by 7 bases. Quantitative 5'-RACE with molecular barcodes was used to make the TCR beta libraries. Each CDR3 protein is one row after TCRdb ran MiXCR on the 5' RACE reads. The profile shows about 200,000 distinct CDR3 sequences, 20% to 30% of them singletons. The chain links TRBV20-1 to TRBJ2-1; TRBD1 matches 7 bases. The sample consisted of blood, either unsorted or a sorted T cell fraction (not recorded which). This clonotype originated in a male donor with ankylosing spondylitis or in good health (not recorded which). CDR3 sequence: CSASKQGNEQFF. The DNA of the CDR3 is TGCAGTGCTAGTAAACAGGGGAATGAGCAGTTCTTC.